This T cell receptor (beta chain) was sequenced in a study of OX40 agonist ivuxolimab in advanced cancers. Background on the study: Prior anti-PD-1, anti-PD-L1 or anti-CTLA-4 therapy did not bar entry, and 40% to 45% had some.

The CDR3 spans 15 residues. Germline loops: CDR1 LNHDA, CDR2 SQIVND (reference sequence). V lost 5 bases, J lost 5 bases, and 9 bases stayed unmatched. Study conclusions and caveats: Expanded clones tended on average to be more numerous among CD8+ T cells than CD4+. In the expanded peripheral T cells, antigen specificity was never determined.

About this clone: The antigen is undetermined. The identical CDR3 is also encoded by other nucleotide sequences in the sample.

TCRdb keeps only in-frame clones here, not all; method: immunoSEQ multiplex PCR. The sample shows 33,000 or so clones, about 89% of them seen only once. The sequence derives from an adult with an advanced solid tumor such as melanoma, head and neck, liver or kidney cancer. The specimen was CD4+ or CD8+ T cells sorted from blood, collected in a trial of the OX40 agonist ivuxolimab. This chain uses TRBV19 with TRBJ1-2, with 9 bases aligning to TRBD1. The CDR3 bases are TGTGCCAGTAGTGCGCCGGGACAGGGAGGTTATGGCTACACCTTC. As protein: CASSAPGQGGYGYTF.